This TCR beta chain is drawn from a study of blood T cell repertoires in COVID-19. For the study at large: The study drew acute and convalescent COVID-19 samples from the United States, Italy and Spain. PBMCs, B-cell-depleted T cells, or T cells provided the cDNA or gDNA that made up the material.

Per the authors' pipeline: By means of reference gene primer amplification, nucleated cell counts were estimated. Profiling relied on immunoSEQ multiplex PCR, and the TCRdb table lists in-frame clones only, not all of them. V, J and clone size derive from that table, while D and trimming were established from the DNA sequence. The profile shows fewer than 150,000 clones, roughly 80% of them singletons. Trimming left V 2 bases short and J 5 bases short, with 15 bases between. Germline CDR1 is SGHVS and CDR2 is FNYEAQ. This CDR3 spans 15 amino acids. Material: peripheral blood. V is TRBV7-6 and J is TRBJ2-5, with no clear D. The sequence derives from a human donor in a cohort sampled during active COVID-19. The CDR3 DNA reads TGTGCCAGCAGCTTATCGGAGCCTCAGAGGGAGACCCAGTACTTC. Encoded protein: CASSLSEPQRETQYF.